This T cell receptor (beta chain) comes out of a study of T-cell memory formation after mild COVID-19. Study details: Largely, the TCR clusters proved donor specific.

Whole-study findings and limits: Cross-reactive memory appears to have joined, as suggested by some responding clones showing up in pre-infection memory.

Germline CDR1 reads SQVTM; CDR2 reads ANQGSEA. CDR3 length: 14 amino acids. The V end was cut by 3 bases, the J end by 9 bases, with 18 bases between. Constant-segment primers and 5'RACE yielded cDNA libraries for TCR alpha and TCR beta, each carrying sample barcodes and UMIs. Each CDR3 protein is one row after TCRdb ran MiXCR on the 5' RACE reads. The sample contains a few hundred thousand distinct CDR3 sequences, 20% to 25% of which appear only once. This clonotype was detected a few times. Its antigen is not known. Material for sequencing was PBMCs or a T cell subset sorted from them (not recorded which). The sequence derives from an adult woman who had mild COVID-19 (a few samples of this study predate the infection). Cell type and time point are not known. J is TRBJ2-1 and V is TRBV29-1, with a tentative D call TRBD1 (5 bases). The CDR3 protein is CSVEGRVRTGEQFF. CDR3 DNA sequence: TGCAGCGTTGAGGGCAGAGTCCGTACAGGTGAGCAGTTCTTC.